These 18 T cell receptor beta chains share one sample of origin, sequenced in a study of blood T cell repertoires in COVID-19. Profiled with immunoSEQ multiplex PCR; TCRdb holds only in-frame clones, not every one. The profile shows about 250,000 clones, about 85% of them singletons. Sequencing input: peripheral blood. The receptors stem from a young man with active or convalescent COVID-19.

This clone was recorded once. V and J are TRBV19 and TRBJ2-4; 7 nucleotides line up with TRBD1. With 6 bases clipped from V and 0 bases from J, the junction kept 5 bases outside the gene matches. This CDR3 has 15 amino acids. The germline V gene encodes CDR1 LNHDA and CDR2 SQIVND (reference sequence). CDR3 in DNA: TGTGCCAGTAGCCGGGACAGAGTAGCCAAAAACATTCAGTACTTC. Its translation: CASSRDRVAKNIQYF.

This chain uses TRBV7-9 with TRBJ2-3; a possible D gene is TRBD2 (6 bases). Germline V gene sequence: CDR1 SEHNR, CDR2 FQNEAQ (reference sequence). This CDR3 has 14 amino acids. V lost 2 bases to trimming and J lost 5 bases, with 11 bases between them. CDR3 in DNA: TGTGCCAGCAGCTTACTCGGGAGAGTAGATACGCAGTATTTT. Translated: CASSLLGRVDTQYF. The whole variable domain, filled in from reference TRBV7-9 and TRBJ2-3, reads DTGVSQNPRHKITKRGQNVTFRCDPISEHNRLYWYRQTLGQGPEFLTYFQNEAQLEKSRLLSDRFSAERPKGSFSTLEIQRTEQGDSAMYLCASSLLGRVDTQYFGPGTRLTVL.

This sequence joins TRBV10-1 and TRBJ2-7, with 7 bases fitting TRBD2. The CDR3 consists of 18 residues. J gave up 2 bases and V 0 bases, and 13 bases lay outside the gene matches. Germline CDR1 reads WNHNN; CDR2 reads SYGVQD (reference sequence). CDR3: CASSESGIWLAVTYEQYF. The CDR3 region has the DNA TGCGCCAGCAGTGAGTCAGGAATTTGGCTAGCGGTGACCTACGAGCAGTACTTC.

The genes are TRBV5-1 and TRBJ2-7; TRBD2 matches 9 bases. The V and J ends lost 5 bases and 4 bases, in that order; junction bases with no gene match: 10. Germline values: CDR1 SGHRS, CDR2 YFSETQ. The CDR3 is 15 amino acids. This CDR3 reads CASREGAGGRYEQYF. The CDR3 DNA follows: TGCGCCAGCAGGGAAGGAGCGGGGGGTAGATACGAGCAGTACTTC.

Written as DNA, the CDR3 is TGTGCCTGGAGTGGGTCAGCACAGCCTTTCTTT. Its protein product is CAWSGSAQPFF. The chain is built from TRBV30 and TRBJ1-1; D unclear. Germline CDR1 is GTSNPN and CDR2 is SVGIG (reference sequence). This CDR3 spans 11 amino acids. V lost 1 base and J lost 12, with 12 bases in between.

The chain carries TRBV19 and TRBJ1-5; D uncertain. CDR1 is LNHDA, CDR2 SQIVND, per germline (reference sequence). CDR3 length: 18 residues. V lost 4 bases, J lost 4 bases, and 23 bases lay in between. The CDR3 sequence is CASSTGISTMSGNQPQHF. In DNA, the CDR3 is TGTGCCAGTAGTACGGGGATCTCGACTATGTCAGGAAATCAGCCCCAGCATTTT.

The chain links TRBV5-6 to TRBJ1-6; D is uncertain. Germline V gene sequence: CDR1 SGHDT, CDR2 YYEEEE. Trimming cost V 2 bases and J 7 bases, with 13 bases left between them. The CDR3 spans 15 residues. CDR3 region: CASSFGTGSNSPLHF. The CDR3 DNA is TGTGCCAGCAGCTTCGGAACGGGTTCGAATTCACCCCTCCACTTT.

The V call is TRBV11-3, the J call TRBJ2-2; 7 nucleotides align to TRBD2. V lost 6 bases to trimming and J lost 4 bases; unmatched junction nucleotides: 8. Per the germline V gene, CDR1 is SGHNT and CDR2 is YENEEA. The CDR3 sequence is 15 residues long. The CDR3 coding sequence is TGTGCCAGCAGTCATCGGGGGGATAGCACCGGGGAGCTGTTTTTT. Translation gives CASSHRGDSTGELFF.

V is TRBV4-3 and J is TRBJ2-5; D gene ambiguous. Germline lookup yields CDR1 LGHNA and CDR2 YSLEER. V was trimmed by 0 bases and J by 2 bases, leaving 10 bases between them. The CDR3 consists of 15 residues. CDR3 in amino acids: CASSQDITLQETQYF. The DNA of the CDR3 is TGCGCCAGCAGCCAAGATATAACTCTTCAAGAGACCCAGTACTTC.

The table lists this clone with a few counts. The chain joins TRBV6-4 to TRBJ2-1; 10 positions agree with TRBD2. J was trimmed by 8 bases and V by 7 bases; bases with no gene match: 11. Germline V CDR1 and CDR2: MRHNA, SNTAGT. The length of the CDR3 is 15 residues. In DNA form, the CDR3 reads TGTGCCAGCAAAGCCGGGACTAGCGTTCTGGATGAGCAGTTCTTC. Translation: CASKAGTSVLDEQFF.

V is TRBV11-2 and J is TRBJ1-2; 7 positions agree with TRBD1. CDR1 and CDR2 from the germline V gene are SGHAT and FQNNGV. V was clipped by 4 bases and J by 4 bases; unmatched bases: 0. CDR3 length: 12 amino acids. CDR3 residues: CASSWDSYGYTF. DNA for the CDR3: TGTGCCAGCAGCTGGGACAGCTATGGCTACACCTTC. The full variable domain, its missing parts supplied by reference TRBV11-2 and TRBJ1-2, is EAGVAQSPRYKIIEKRQSVAFWCNPISGHATLYWYQQILGQGPKLLIQFQNNGVVDDSQLPKDRFSAERLKGVDSTLKIQPAKLEDSAVYLCASSWDSYGYTFGSGTRLTVV.

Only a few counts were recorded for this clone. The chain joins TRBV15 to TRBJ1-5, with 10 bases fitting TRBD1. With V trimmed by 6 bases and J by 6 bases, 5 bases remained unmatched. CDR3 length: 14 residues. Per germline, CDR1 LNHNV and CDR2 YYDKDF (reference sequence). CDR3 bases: TGTGCCACCAGTACCGGGGACAGGGGTCAGCCCCAGCATTTT. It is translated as CATSTGDRGQPQHF. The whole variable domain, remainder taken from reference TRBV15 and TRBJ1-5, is DAMVIQNPRYQVTQFGKPVTLSCSQTLNHNVMYWYQQKSSQAPKLLFHYYDKDFNNEADTPDNFQSRRPNTSFCFLDIRSPGLGDTAMYLCATSTGDRGQPQHFGDGTRLSIL.

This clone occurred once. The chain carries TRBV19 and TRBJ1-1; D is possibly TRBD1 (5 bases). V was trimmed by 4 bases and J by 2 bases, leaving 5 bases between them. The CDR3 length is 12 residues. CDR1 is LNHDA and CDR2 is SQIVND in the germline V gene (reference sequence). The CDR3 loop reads CASSRTNTEAFF. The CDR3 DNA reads TGTGCCAGTAGTAGGACAAACACTGAAGCTTTCTTT.

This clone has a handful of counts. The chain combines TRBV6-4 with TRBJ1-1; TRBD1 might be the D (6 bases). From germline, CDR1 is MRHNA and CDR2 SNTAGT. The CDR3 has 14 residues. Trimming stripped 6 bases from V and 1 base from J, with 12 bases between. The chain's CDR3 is CASRVTGANTEAFF. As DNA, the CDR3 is TGTGCCAGCAGGGTGACAGGCGCGAACACTGAAGCTTTCTTT.

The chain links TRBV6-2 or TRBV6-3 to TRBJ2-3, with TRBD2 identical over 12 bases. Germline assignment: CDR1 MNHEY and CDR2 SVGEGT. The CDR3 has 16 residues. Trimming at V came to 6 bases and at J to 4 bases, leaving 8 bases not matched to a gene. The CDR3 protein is CASSKTSGRSADTQYF. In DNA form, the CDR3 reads TGTGCCAGCAGCAAGACTAGCGGGAGATCGGCAGATACGCAGTATTTT.

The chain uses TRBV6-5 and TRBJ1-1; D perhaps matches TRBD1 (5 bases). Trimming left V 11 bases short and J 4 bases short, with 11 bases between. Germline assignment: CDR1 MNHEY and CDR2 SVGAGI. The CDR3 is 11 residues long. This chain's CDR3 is CASARGTEAFF. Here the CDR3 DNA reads TGTGCCTCTGCAAGGGGCACTGAAGCTTTCTTT.

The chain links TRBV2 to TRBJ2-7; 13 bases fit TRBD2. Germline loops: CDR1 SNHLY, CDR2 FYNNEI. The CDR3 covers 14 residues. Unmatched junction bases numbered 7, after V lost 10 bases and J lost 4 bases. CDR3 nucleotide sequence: TGTGCCACCGTGGGGACTAGCGGGATGTACGAGCAGTACTTC. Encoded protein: CATVGTSGMYEQYF. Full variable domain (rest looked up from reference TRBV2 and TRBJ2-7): EPEVTQTPSHQVTQMGQEVILRCVPISNHLYFYWYRQILGQKVEFLVSFYNNEISEKSEIFDDQFSVERPDGSNFTLKIRSTKLEDSAMYFCATVGTSGMYEQYFGPGTRLTVT.

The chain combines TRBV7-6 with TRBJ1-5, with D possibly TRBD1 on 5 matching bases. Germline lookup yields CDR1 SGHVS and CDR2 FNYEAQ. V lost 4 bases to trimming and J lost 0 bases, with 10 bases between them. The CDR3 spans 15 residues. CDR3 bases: TGTGCCAGCAGCTCCCGACAGTCTAGCAATCAGCCCCAGCATTTT. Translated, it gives CASSSRQSSNQPQHF.